Following are 23 T cell receptor beta chains from one sample sequenced in a study of T cell repertoires in cytomegalovirus infection. Via MiXCR, TCRdb re-called the reads, giving one row per CDR3 protein. Here the sample spans more than 350,000 distinct CDR3 sequences, under 40% being singletons. Sequenced sample: PBMCs. Source of these receptors: a human donor in good health (CMV status not recorded). Some clones in this sample may be carry-over from other donors' samples.

The J gene is TRBJ2-7, the V gene TRBV19; D call uncertain. V lost 6 bases, J lost 6 bases, and 12 bases lay in between. The CDR3 spans 12 residues. Per germline, CDR1 LNHDA and CDR2 SQIVND (reference sequence). This chain's CDR3 is CASSLEFGEQYF. The CDR3 nucleotides read TGTGCCAGTAGCTTGGAGTTCGGCGAGCAGTACTTC. The entire variable domain, with the rest obtained from reference TRBV19 and TRBJ2-7, is as follows: DGGITQSPKYLFRKEGQNVTLSCEQNLNHDAMYWYRQDPGQGLRLIYYSQIVNDFQKGDIAEGYSVSREKKESFPLTVTSAQKNPTAFYLCASSLEFGEQYFGPGTRLTVT.

The rearrangement uses TRBV4-1 and TRBJ1-2, with a weak D call TRBD1 (6 bases). CDR1 MGHRA and CDR2 YSYEKL come from the germline V gene. The V gene lost 0 bases and the J gene lost 10 bases, with 12 bases spanning the gap. The CDR3 is made up of 13 amino acids. The CDR3, as DNA: TGCGCCAGCAGCCAAGATGGGGGCTTCGACTACACCTTC. Translating gives CASSQDGGFDYTF.

The V and J genes are TRBV15 and TRBJ2-7; TRBD2 is a possible D gene (5 bases). The CDR3 runs 14 residues. V was pared by 0 bases and J by 2 bases, with 8 bases between. Germline CDR1 LNHNV, CDR2 YYDKDF (reference sequence). CDR3 loop: CATSRDPGTYEQYF. The CDR3 region has the DNA TGTGCCACCAGCAGAGACCCGGGGACCTACGAGCAGTACTTC. Drawing the rest from reference TRBV15 and TRBJ2-7, the complete variable domain is DAMVIQNPRYQVTQFGKPVTLSCSQTLNHNVMYWYQQKSSQAPKLLFHYYDKDFNNEADTPDNFQSRRPNTSFCFLDIRSPGLGDTAMYLCATSRDPGTYEQYFGPGTRLTVT.

Worth noting for this clonotype: One junction end disagrees with the germline gene, perhaps due to a read error. CDR3 amino acids: CATRRDRRGNEKLFF. CDR3 nucleotides: TGTGCCACCAGAAGAGATCGAAGGGGTAATGAAAAACTGTTTTTT. This chain links TRBV15 with TRBJ1-4, with D perhaps TRBD1 (5 bases). CDR1 LNHNV and CDR2 YYDKDF come from the germline V gene (reference sequence). This CDR3 comprises 15 residues.

This clonotype was seen ten or more times. This chain uses TRBV6-1 with TRBJ2-7, with TRBD2 matching over 7 bases. The CDR3 is 12 amino acids. V dropped 3 bases and J dropped 4; count of bases not matched to a gene: 0. Per the germline V gene, CDR1 is MNHNS and CDR2 is SASEGT. The CDR3 DNA sequence: TGTGCCAGCAGTGAGCGGGGGTACGAGCAGTACTTC. The encoded protein is CASSERGYEQYF.

This clonotype is a singleton in its sample. The CDR3 region is CASSLGQSKGAHLSGNTIYF. The CDR3 region has the DNA TGTGCCAGCAGCTTAGGGCAAAGTAAAGGGGCGCATCTTTCTGGAAACACCATATATTTT. The chain has TRBV7-2 and TRBJ1-3, with a possible D match to TRBD1 (5 bases). Deletions cut 1 base from V and 1 base from J, with 23 bases between. Germline V gene data show CDR1 as SGHTA and CDR2 as FQGNSA. This CDR3 comprises 20 residues.

Note on this clonotype: The conserved phenylalanine or tryptophan normally closing the CDR3 is absent here, so this likely arose from a read error. J is TRBJ1-6 and V is TRBV2; D is perhaps TRBD1 (5 bases). CDR3 length equals 15 residues. V lost 1 base, J lost 3 bases, and 7 bases lay in between. The V gene's germline CDR1 is SNHLY and CDR2 FYNNEI. In DNA form, the CDR3 reads TGTGCCAGCAGTGAAGGGGGCATCTATAATTCACCCCTCCACTTG. It encodes CASSEGGIYNSPLHL.

The chain uses TRBV3-1 and TRBJ2-6; possible D gene TRBD1, 5 bases. The CDR3 is 15 amino acids. The germline gives CDR1 LGHDT, CDR2 YNNKEL (reference sequence). V lost 3 bases to trimming and J lost 8 bases, with 14 bases between them. In DNA, the CDR3 is TGTGCCAGCAGCCAGGATCCACAGGTCCCCAACGTCCTGACTTTC. Its translation is CASSQDPQVPNVLTF.

V usage is TRBV28 and J usage is TRBJ1-4, with D tentatively TRBD1 (5 bases). The CDR3 is 15 amino acids. Trimming took off 6 bases at V and 5 bases at J, with 16 bases between the two ends. CDR1 and CDR2 (germline): MDHEN, SYDVKM. The DNA of the CDR3 is TGTGCCAGCAGGCCCCGGGACGGCGGGAATGAAAAACTGTTTTTT. Translation gives CASRPRDGGNEKLFF.

This chain joins TRBV6-8 and TRBJ2-4, with 11 positions matching TRBD2. Germline V lookup: CDR1 MNHGY, CDR2 SAAAGT. The CDR3 runs 16 residues. Trimming at V came to 5 bases and at J to 8 bases, leaving 11 bases not matched to a gene. CDR3 DNA: TGTGCCAGCAGTGCTAATAGCGGGGGGGCCGCGGACATTCAGTACTTC. Translation gives CASSANSGGAADIQYF.

On this clonotype itself: This may be a read error: a much more frequent sequence differs by one nucleotide. V gene TRBV6-1 combines with J gene TRBJ2-3; possible D gene TRBD2, 6 bases. CDR3 length: 14 residues. Germline lookup yields CDR1 MNHNS and CDR2 SASEGT. CDR3 in amino acids: CASIEGGFTDTKYF. The CDR3 bases are TGTGCCAGCATCGAGGGAGGCTTCACAGATACGAAGTATTTT.

The chain combines TRBV5-8 with TRBJ2-2, with unresolved D. The CDR3 sequence is 15 residues long. Between the trimmed V and J ends, which lost 0 bases and 4 bases, there was a span of 10 bases. Germline CDR1 is SGHTS and CDR2 is YDEGEE. The CDR3, as DNA: TGTGCCAGCAGCTTGGTGGTACAGCTCACCGGGGAGCTGTTTTTT. This encodes CASSLVVQLTGELFF.

DNA of the CDR3: TGTGCCAGCAGCCAAGCGGCCTTACTCTCCTACAATGAGCAGTTCTTC. It yields the protein CASSQAALLSYNEQFF. The chain recombines TRBV14 with TRBJ2-1; D gene ambiguous. The CDR3 length is 16 residues. Germline values: CDR1 SGHDN, CDR2 FVKESK. V was pared by 1 base and J by 0 bases, with 10 bases between.

V is TRBV20-1 and J is TRBJ1-1; D gene unclear. V lost 0 bases, J lost 5 bases, and 10 bases lay in between. The CDR3 loop spans 13 amino acids. Germline V gives CDR1 DFQATT, CDR2 SNEGSKA (reference sequence). CDR3 nucleotide sequence: TGCAGTGCTAGAGAAACTAGTCGGACTGAAGCTTTCTTT. Encoded protein: CSARETSRTEAFF.

This clonotype was detected ten times or more. The V and J genes are TRBV7-2 and TRBJ2-1; a weak D match, TRBD1 (6 bases). V lost 0 bases and J lost 6, with 12 bases in between. Germline V CDR1 and CDR2: SGHTA, FQGNSA. The CDR3 contains 15 residues. CDR3 loop: CASSLAGQISNEQFF. The CDR3, as DNA: TGTGCCAGCAGCTTAGCGGGACAAATTTCCAATGAGCAGTTCTTC.

The sample holds one count of this clonotype. V usage is TRBV20-1 and J usage is TRBJ2-4, with no clear D. CDR1 is DFQATT, CDR2 SNEGSKA, per germline (reference sequence). This CDR3 spans 14 amino acids. V was clipped by 4 bases and J by 1 base, with 11 bases between them. The CDR3 nucleotides are TGCAGTGCTACCCTTTCCACTGCCAAAAACATTCAGTACTTC. Translating it yields CSATLSTAKNIQYF.

This clonotype was found a few times. The chain has TRBV5-6 and TRBJ2-3; TRBD2 matches at 9 bases. This CDR3 contains 19 residues. Germline lookup yields CDR1 SGHDT and CDR2 YYEEEE. The V segment lost 0 bases and the J segment 4 bases; nucleotides outside the gene matches: 15. CDR3 sequence reads: CASSLAPSGVITVADTQYF. CDR3 nucleotides: TGTGCCAGCAGCTTGGCGCCTAGCGGGGTGATAACGGTGGCAGATACGCAGTATTTT.

This chain joins TRBV29-1 and TRBJ1-2; 8 nucleotides align to TRBD1. With V trimmed by 3 bases and J by 4 bases, 7 bases remained unmatched. The CDR3 spans 14 residues. CDR1 SQVTM and CDR2 ANQGSEA come from the germline V gene. In DNA, the CDR3 is TGCAGCGTTGAGGTTCCAGGGGGCTCCTATGGCTACACCTTC. Residues: CSVEVPGGSYGYTF.

Concerning this clonotype itself: A clone one base away is much larger, so this may be a read error. V is TRBV12-3 or TRBV12-4 and J is TRBJ1-2, with D maybe TRBD1 (5 bases). This CDR3 region has 12 residues. The CDR3 DNA follows: TGTGCCAGCAGTTCAGGGTACTATGTCTACACCTTC. Its protein product is CASSSGYYVYTF.

The rearrangement uses TRBV18 and TRBJ1-5, with 7 bases identical to TRBD1. Germline CDR1 KGHSH, CDR2 LQKENI. The CDR3 has 15 amino acids. The J segment lost 4 bases and the V segment lost 3 bases, leaving 6 bases of the junction unmatched. CDR3 nucleotides: TGTGCCAGCTCACCTACGGGACAGAGAAATCAGCCCCAGCATTTT. Its translation: CASSPTGQRNQPQHF.

The chain uses TRBV11-2 and TRBJ2-4; no definite D call. Germline-derived CDR1 and CDR2 are SGHAT and FQNNGV. The CDR3 is made up of 19 amino acids. V was clipped by 4 bases and J by 1 base, with 23 bases between them. CDR3: CASSSFPLLSSPAKNIQYF. The CDR3 coding sequence is TGTGCCAGCAGCTCTTTCCCCCTTCTGTCCTCGCCGGCCAAAAACATTCAGTACTTC.

Only a few counts were recorded for this clonotype. This chain connects TRBV10-3 to TRBJ1-5; D call uncertain. This CDR3 region has 14 residues. The germline gives CDR1 ENHRY, CDR2 SYGVKD. Trimming removed 0 bases at V and 4 bases at J, with 7 bases between. Here the CDR3 reads CAISESNTNQPQHF. CDR3 nucleotide sequence: TGTGCCATCAGTGAGTCGAACACAAATCAGCCCCAGCATTTT.

A few counts support this clonotype. The chain employs TRBV6-2 or TRBV6-3 and TRBJ2-1; D may correspond to TRBD1 or TRBD2 (5 bases each). V lost 0 bases and J lost 10, with 19 bases in between. Germline CDR1 MNHEY, CDR2 SVGEGT. The CDR3 runs 16 residues. The CDR3 loop is CASSYSASGTWVEQFF. CDR3 sequence (DNA): TGTGCCAGCAGTTACTCAGCCTCCGGGACGTGGGTCGAGCAGTTCTTC.